These 5 T cell receptor beta chains were sequenced from one sample in a study of a mutant IDH1 vaccine in newly diagnosed glioma. Stated time point: week 11, during vaccination. Doses of 300 ug of mutant IDH1 20-mer peptide were given with topical imiquimod. Only in-frame clones appear in the TCRdb table, and some are missing; sequencing was by immunoSEQ multiplex PCR. The sample includes 100,000 to 150,000 clones, about 82% of them seen just once. These receptors lack a known antigen. The specimen was PBMCs, collected from a glioma patient whose treatment included an IDH1 peptide vaccine. The receptors stem from a middle-aged man with glioma.

The chain uses TRBV27 and TRBJ2-7; TRBD1 aligns across 10 bases. The CDR3 length is 15 residues. The junction had 8 bases not matched to a gene; V was cut back by 5 bases and J by 4 bases. Germline CDR1 MNHEY, CDR2 SMNVEV (reference sequence). CDR3 DNA: TGTGCCAGCAGTGGAGGGACAGGGGCGGTGTACGAGCAGTACTTC. Protein: CASSGGTGAVYEQYF.

The chain recombines TRBV6-5 with TRBJ1-5; D ambiguous. CDR3 size: 14 residues. The germline CDR1 and CDR2 sequences are MNHEY and SVGAGI. V was cut by 7 bases and J by 4 bases, with 14 bases left in between. CDR3 residues: CASKLGSENQPQHF. The CDR3 nucleotides are TGTGCCAGCAAGTTGGGCAGCGAGAATCAGCCCCAGCATTTT.

The gene calls are TRBV25-1 and TRBJ1-2; TRBD1 agrees at 8 bases. The J segment lost 0 bases and the V segment lost 2 bases, leaving 5 bases of the junction unmatched. The CDR3 spans 16 residues. Germline CDR1 reads MGHDK; CDR2 reads SYGVNS. CDR3 nucleotide sequence: TGTGCCAGCAGTGAAACACAGGGGGGGACTAACTATGGCTACACCTTC. Translating gives CASSETQGGTNYGYTF.

The V call is TRBV10-1, the J call TRBJ2-7; D is tentatively TRBD1 or TRBD2 (5 bases each). V shed 5 bases and J shed 2 bases, with 16 bases lying between them. The CDR3 contains 15 residues. Germline V CDR1 and CDR2: WNHNN, SYGVQD (reference sequence). CDR3 coding DNA: TGCGCCAGCAGTAGGTTTCGGGACCAAACCTACGAGCAGTACTTC. It is translated as CASSRFRDQTYEQYF.

This clone was counted between two and nine times. The chain has TRBV5-1 and TRBJ1-2, with 9 bases fitting TRBD1. The CDR3 runs to 15 residues. The J segment lost 4 bases and the V segment lost 4 bases, leaving 8 bases of the junction unmatched. CDR1 is SGHRS and CDR2 is YFSETQ in the germline V gene. Here the CDR3 reads CASSTGGAYIYGYTF. In DNA form, the CDR3 reads TGCGCCAGCAGCACAGGGGGCGCGTACATCTATGGCTACACCTTC.